This paragraph reports one T cell receptor (beta chain). No antigen is known for it. The data belong to a study of beta chain features in type 1 diabetes. For the study at large: Some 110,000,000 sorted cells were examined across all samples. Study observations and caveats: People with Type 1 diabetes carried modestly yet significantly shorter TCRB CDR3s in all four CD4+ subsets. Patients and controls would be equally affected if PCR favored shorter templates. Compared to healthy donors, patients appeared to have naive, central memory and Treg TCRB repertoires that were more alike.

CDR1 is MGHRA, CDR2 YSYEKL, per germline. CDR3 size: 15 residues. V was clipped by 0 bases and J by 3 bases, with 10 bases between them. The isolated RNA, all of it, was reverse transcribed, so expressed TCRB transcripts were what got sequenced. Method: immunoSEQ multiplex PCR; TCRdb's copy keeps in-frame clones and lacks some. The sample shows about 15,000 clones, roughly 69% of them seen only once. Central memory, naive, regulatory and stem cell-like memory CD4+ cells were sorted by CD45RO/CCR7/CD25/CD127/CD95/CD27. The clonotype originates from a man aged 25 to 40 with type 1 diabetes. The chain joins TRBV4-1 to TRBJ2-3, with D possibly TRBD2 on 5 matching bases. The sequenced sample consisted of Tregs from blood. The CDR3 region is CASSQDMRGTDTQYF. Here the CDR3 DNA reads TGCGCCAGCAGCCAAGATATGAGAGGGACAGATACGCAGTATTTT.